The clone carrying this T cell receptor (beta chain) appeared a few times. Its antigen is currently unknown. This entry is derived from a study of CD8 T cells in ankylosing spondylitis. General study findings and limits: Those disease-linked clones were CD8+; they were also relatively rare in peripheral blood. There were earlier reports of some motif variants in reactive arthritis synovial fluid and blood. A motif of 7 to 9 highly homologous TCR beta variants was seen as apparently characteristic of ankylosing spondylitis blood.

Making the TCR beta libraries involved quantitative 5'-RACE with molecular barcodes. TCRdb re-derived calls from the 5' RACE reads in MiXCR, one entry per CDR3 protein. The sample holds about 140,000 distinct CDR3 sequences, around a third seen once. Germline V gene data show CDR1 as DFQATT and CDR2 as SNEGSKA (reference sequence). The length of the CDR3 is 16 residues. The junction had 12 bases not matched to a gene; V was cut back by 3 bases and J by 5 bases. The clonotype comes from a male donor with ankylosing spondylitis. The sample consisted of synovial fluid, either unsorted or a sorted T cell fraction (not recorded which). This sequence joins TRBV20-1 and TRBJ2-4; 8 nucleotides align to TRBD1. The CDR3 nucleotides are TGCAGTGCTAGTGGGCAGGGGGCTGCCGTCGAAAACATTCAGTACTTC. Translating it yields CSASGQGAAVENIQYF.